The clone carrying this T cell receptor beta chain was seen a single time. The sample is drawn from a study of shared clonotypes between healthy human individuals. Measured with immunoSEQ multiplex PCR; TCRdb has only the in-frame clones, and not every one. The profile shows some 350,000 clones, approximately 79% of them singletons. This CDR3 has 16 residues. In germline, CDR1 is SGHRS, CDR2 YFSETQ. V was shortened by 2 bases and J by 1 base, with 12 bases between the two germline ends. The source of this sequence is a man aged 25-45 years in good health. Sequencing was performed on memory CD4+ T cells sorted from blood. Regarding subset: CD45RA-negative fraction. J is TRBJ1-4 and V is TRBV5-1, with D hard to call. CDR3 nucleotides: TGCGCCAGCAGCTTAATGGCCCTAGGAACTAATGAAAAACTGTTTTTT. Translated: CASSLMALGTNEKLFF.